This T cell receptor (beta chain) was documented in a study of T cell responses to AZD1222 COVID-19 vaccine (dated by TCRdb to the early 2020s). About the full investigation: A total of approximately 240 trial participants underwent TCR sequencing, of whom roughly 210 had received two doses of AZD1222 and roughly 26 had received two doses of the MenACWY control vaccine. Trial participants were enrolled into age subgroups of 18-55, 56-69 and 70-plus years, which contained about 150, 28 and 57 TCR-sequenced participants, respectively. On the study overall, not on this receptor specifically: The vaccine-associated CD4 TCRs covered the entire spike protein, and the dominant responses fell in regions 160-218 and 743-854. The 56-69-year group was small, and its depth increase did not reach significance, likely because of low power. Reportedly, almost half of the unique spike-specific TCRs recognized epitopes lying outside the regions that are mutated in the B.1.351 and B.1.1.7 variants. Most participants were white British and females outnumbered males, and the authors suggested that clonal diversity may have been underestimated. After two AZD1222 doses, spike-specific TCR breadth and depth were significantly higher than at day 0 and than in MenACWY recipients. Because no day 14 peak-response samples were available, the repertoires could be characterized only after the peak T cell response. Conclusions about previously exposed vaccinees were limited because only six AZD1222 recipients were SARS-CoV-2 seropositive at baseline.

The CDR3 regions of human TCRbeta chains were analyzed by immunosequencing. In the source study's methods: Repertoire TCRs were checked for matches against a reference library of SARS-CoV-2-specific TCRs that had been generated using the MIRA antigen-specificity platform. Breadth meant the fraction of unique TCRs that were SARS-CoV-2-associated, whereas depth meant the fraction of total T cells that were SARS-CoV-2-associated. Each spike-specific TCR was assigned to its reactive spike region and to a CD4 or CD8 class using the MIRA data. Log10-transformed breadth and depth values were compared by one-way ANOVA with Sidak's multiple comparisons tests. Drawn from immuneACCESS, this table holds only the in-frame rearrangements with V and J called that TCRdb kept. Clones are partly lost; checked studies trace under half to an unresolved V gene and leave the rest unexplained. D and trimming were read from the DNA, whereas the V and J calls and clone size are those reported in that table. The sample includes 150,000 or so clones, with approximately 86% observed a single time. The ten largest account for about 7% of the sample.

The germline V gene sets CDR1 to MDHEN and CDR2 to SYDVKM. The junction shows trimming of 3 bases on V and 2 bases on J, and the gene matches do not reach 4 bases of it. There are 17 amino acids in the CDR3, from cysteine to phenylalanine inclusive. The entry retains the CDR3 DNA only, 51 bases that are in frame from base 1. Turning to this clone: Its antigen is not yet known. Base qualities are not provided; no much larger clone lies one nucleotide away.

The sample's time point label is to be understood as: sample from adult after SARS-CoV-2 infection, after symptom onset. A couple of convalescent COVID-19 patients, sampled after symptom onset from adults with prior SARS-CoV-2 infection, were also TCR-sequenced for comparison. The input for sequencing was peripheral blood, taken after recovery from COVID-19. The chain was built from TRBV28 and TRBJ2-1; 13 bases in the junction line up with TRBD2. The sequence derives from an adult who had recovered from COVID-19. The DNA sequence is given as TGTGCCAGCAGTTTGGAGACTAGCGGGAGGACCTACAATGAGCAGTTCTTC. It codes for CASSLETSGRTYNEQFF.